Included here is one T cell receptor beta chain sequence, with context. It lacks a known antigen. The record has no base qualities; no much larger clone is one base away. This entry comes from a study of blood T cell repertoires in COVID-19 (dated by TCRdb to 2019 to 2021). In terms of the full investigation: Collaborator samples came from the United States, Italy and Spain and covered acute and convalescent phases of COVID-19. The sample metadata nearly always contained a de-identified subject ID, COVID-19 status, age in years and sex. Where available, HLA class I and class II types were taken from metadata supplied by the sample provider and were not determined by assay-based typing. The repertoires were released in a freely available public database intended as a resource for research on the immune response to SARS-CoV-2. The samples were drawn from the first 160 participants of the ongoing ImmuneRACE study and from 1,254 subjects provided by 6 global collaborators. The dataset comprised deeply sampled blood TCRbeta repertoires from subjects exposed to, actively infected with, or recovered from COVID-19. The material from the prospective study consisted of cDNA or gDNA derived from T cells, B-cell-depleted T cells, or PBMCs. On the study overall, not on this receptor specifically: The amount of clinical and demographic metadata varied by source and participant and was provided uncurated.

Each collaborating institution followed its own protocols to collect whole blood in K2EDTA tubes. For TCRbeta analysis, collaborator samples were shipped as frozen whole blood, as isolated PBMCs, or as DNA extracted from either sample type. The germline V gene (reference sequence) gives CDR1 as SEHNR and CDR2 as FQNEAQ. The V end gives up 6 bases and the J end 0 bases, leaving 0 bases in the junction not matched to a gene. Its CDR3 holds 14 amino acids, cysteine through phenylalanine. Of the read, only the CDR3 DNA is kept; its 42 bases are in frame from base 1. TCRbeta CDR3 regions were amplified from genomic DNA by means of the immunoSEQ Assay, a bias-controlled multiplex PCR. Per the source publication's procedure: The number of nucleated cells in each sample was estimated from the amplification of reference gene primers within the assay. To quantify the absolute abundance of each unique TCRbeta CDR3 rearrangement, sequence reads were collapsed and filtered. For each sample, productive Simpson clonality was calculated by taking the square root of Simpson's diversity index across productive rearrangements. Sourced from immuneACCESS, this table was stored by TCRdb with only in-frame sequences that have V and J called. A share of the clones is absent; for the studies checked, an unresolved V gene accounts for under half, and the remainder has no known explanation. D and trimming come from the DNA, and the V and J calls and clone size come from that table. A total of about 170,000 clones appear in this sample, around 90% of them only once. Roughly 25% of the sample rests with the top ten.

This TCR came from a man in his sixties with acute or convalescent COVID-19. Sequencing was carried out using peripheral blood. This receptor chain uses TRBV7-9 and TRBJ2-2; 8 of the junction bases match TRBD1. The CDR3 amino acid sequence is: CASRQGANTGELFF. The nucleotide sequence reads TGTGCCAGCAGACAGGGGGCGAACACCGGGGAGCTGTTTTTT.